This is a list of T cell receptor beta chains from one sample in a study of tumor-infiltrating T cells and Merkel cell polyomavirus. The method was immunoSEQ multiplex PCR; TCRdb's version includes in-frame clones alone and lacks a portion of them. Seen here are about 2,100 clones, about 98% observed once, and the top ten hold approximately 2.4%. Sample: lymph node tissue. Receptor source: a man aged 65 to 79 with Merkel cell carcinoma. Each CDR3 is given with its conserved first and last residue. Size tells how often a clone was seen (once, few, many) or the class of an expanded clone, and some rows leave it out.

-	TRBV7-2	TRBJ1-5	CASSLGTVQPQHF
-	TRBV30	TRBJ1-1	CAFALDRFLSMNTEAFF
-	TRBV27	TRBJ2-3	CASRRGSTDTQYF
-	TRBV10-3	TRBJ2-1	CAIGGIFSSIPSNEQFF
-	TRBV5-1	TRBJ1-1	CASSPTVGREAFF
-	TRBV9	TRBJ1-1	CASSSQPQGGTEAFF
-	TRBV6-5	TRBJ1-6	CASRSGTETSPLHF
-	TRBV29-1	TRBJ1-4	CSVTTLDRYNEKLFF
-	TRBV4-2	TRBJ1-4	CASRRTGSPEKLFF
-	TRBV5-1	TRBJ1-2	CASSLETTRGGYTF
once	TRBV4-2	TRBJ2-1	CASSLTSATRNEQFF
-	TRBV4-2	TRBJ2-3	CASSQIPRDRGRDTQYF
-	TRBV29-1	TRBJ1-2	CSGDLIGDGYTF
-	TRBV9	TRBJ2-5	CASSGGTTQETQYF
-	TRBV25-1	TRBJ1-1	CASSPGMGTEAFF